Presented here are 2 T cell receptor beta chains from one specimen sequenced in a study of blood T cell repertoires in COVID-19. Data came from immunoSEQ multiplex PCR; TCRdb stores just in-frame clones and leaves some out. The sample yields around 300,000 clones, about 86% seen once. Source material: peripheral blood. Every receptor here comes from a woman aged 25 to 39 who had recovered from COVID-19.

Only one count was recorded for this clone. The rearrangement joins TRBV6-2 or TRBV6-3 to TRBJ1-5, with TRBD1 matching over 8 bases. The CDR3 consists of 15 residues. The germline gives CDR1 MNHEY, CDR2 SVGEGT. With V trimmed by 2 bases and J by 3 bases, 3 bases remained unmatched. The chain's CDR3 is CASSYRTGINQPQHF. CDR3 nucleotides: TGTGCCAGCAGTTACAGGACAGGGATCAATCAGCCCCAGCATTTT.

CDR3 sequence: CASAETGPNEKLFF. CDR3 in DNA: TGTGCCAGCGCGGAGACAGGACCGAATGAAAAACTGTTTTTT. The rearrangement uses TRBV2 and TRBJ1-4, with D maybe TRBD1 (6 bases). Germline-derived CDR1 and CDR2 are SNHLY and FYNNEI. The CDR3 totals 14 residues. Trimming removed 8 bases from V and 5 bases from J, with 15 bases in between.